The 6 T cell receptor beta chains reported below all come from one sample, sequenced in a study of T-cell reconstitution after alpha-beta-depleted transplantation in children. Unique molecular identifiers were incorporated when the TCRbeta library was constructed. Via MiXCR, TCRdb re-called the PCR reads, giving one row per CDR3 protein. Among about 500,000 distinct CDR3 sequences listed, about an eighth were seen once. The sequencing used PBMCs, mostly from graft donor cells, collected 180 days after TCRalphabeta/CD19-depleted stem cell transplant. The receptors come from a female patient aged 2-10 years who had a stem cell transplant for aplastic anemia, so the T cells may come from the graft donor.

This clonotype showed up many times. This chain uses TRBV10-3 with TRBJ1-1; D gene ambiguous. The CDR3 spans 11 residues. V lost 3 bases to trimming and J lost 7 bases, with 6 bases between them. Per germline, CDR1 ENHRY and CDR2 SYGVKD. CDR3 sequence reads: CAISDTSEAFF. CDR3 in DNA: TGTGCCATCAGTGACACCAGTGAAGCTTTCTTT.

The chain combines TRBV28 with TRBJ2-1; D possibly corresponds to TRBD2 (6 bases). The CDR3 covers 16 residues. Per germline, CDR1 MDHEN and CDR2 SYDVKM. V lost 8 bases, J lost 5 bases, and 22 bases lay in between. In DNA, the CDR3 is TGTGCCAGCGCGTTAGATAGACTAGAACCGGACAATGAGCAGTTCTTC. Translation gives CASALDRLEPDNEQFF. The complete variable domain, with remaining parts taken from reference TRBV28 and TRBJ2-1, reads DVKVTQSSRYLVKRTGEKVFLECVQDMDHENMFWYRQDPGLGLRLIYFSYDVKMKEKGDIPEGYSVSREKKERFSLILESASTNQTSMYLCASALDRLEPDNEQFFGPGTRLTVL.

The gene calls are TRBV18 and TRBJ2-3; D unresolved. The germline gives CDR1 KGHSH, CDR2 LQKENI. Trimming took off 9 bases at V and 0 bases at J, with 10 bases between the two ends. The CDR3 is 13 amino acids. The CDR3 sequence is CASLPVSTDTQYF. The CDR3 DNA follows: TGTGCCAGTCTACCGGTTAGCACAGATACGCAGTATTTT.

CDR3 DNA sequence: TGTGCCAGCGTCCCGGGGGCCCGAGAGACCCAGTACTTC. Translating it yields CASVPGARETQYF. This chain connects TRBV6-2 or TRBV6-3 to TRBJ2-5; either TRBD1 or TRBD2 may fit D (6 bases each). V lost 8 bases to trimming and J lost 4 bases, with 14 bases between them. Germline assignment: CDR1 MNHEY and CDR2 SVGEGT. The CDR3 has 13 residues.

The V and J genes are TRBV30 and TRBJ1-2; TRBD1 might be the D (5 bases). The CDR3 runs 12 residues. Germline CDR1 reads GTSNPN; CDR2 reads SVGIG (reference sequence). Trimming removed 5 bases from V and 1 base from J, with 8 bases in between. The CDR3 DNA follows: TGTGCCTGGGGACATAATAACTATGGCTACACCTTC. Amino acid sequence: CAWGHNNYGYTF.

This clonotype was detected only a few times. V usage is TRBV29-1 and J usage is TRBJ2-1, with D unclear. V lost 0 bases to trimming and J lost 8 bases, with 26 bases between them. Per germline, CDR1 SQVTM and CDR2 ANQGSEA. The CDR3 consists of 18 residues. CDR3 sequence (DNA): TGCAGCGTTGAAGATCCCTCCCCCGGATGGCGTTTATACGATGAGCAGTTCTTC. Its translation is CSVEDPSPGWRLYDEQFF.